The clone carrying this T cell receptor (beta chain) occurred many times. Its antigen is still unknown. There are 12 residues in the CDR3. Trimming left V 6 bases short and J 3 bases short, with 9 bases between. The germline V gene encodes CDR1 SNHLY and CDR2 FYNNEI. The data were taken from a study of regulatory T cells in long-lasting Graves disease. Broader study findings: Examination was confined to peripheral blood, excluding thyroid tissue.

Building the TCR beta libraries relied on iRepertoire HTBI primers, and CDR3 regions underwent Arm-PCR. TCRdb reanalysed the multiplex PCR reads using MiXCR and keeps one entry per CDR3 protein. Of around 450,000 distinct CDR3 sequences in the sample, roughly 21% are singletons; the top ten hold 6.5% to 9%. The time point: persistent/refractory GD, antithyroid drugs over 5 years with positive TRAb. Extracted PBMC RNA gave rise to the TCR library. Patients were enrolled at an endocrinology department in Xi'an, China. The gene calls are TRBV2 and TRBJ2-7; D perhaps matches TRBD2 (5 bases). This receptor was taken from a female donor with Graves disease. Material: peripheral blood mononuclear cells (PBMCs), obtained when the disease was refractory, from a patient treated with antithyroid drugs. DNA of the CDR3: TGTGCCAGCAGAACCGGGATCTACGAGCAGTACTTC. Its translation: CASRTGIYEQYF. Complete variable domain (other parts from reference TRBV2 and TRBJ2-7): EPEVTQTPSHQVTQMGQEVILRCVPISNHLYFYWYRQILGQKVEFLVSFYNNEISEKSEIFDDQFSVERPDGSNFTLKIRSTKLEDSAMYFCASRTGIYEQYFGPGTRLTVT.